This T cell receptor beta chain was identified in a study of blood T cell repertoires in COVID-19. Study overall: The study drew acute and convalescent COVID-19 samples from the United States, Italy and Spain. T cells, B-cell-depleted T cells, or PBMCs provided the cDNA or gDNA that served as material.

Repertoires were generated with immunoSEQ multiplex PCR, while TCRdb's copy carries only in-frame clones and drops some. The sample yields approximately 80,000 clones, over 75% seen once. Losses at the gene ends were 4 bases for V and 4 bases for J; bases not matched to a gene: 6. The CDR3 has 14 amino acids. Germline CDR1 is MNHEY and CDR2 is SVGAGI. The chain employs TRBV6-5 and TRBJ1-1; 7 bases are shared with TRBD1. Sample: peripheral blood. This TCR derives from a woman between 65 and 79 years old with acute or convalescent COVID-19. The CDR3 sequence is CASSSTGVSTEAFF. The CDR3, as DNA: TGTGCCAGCAGTTCCACAGGGGTGAGCACTGAAGCTTTCTTT.